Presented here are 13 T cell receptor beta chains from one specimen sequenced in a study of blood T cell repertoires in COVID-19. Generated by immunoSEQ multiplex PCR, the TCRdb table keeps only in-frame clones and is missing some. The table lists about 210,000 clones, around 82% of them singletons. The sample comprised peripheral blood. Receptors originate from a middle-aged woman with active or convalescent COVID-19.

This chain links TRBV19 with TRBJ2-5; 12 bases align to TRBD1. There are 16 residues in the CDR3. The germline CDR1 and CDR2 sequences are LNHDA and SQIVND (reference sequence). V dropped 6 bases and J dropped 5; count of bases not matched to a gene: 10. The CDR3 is CASRAGTGGYSETQYF. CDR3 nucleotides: TGTGCCAGTAGAGCCGGGACAGGGGGCTACTCGGAGACCCAGTACTTC.

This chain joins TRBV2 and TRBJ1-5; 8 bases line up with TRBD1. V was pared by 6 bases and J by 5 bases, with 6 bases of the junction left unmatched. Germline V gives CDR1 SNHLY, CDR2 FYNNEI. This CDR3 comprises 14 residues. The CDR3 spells CASREQGGDQPQHF. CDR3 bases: TGTGCCAGCAGGGAACAGGGGGGTGATCAGCCCCAGCATTTT.

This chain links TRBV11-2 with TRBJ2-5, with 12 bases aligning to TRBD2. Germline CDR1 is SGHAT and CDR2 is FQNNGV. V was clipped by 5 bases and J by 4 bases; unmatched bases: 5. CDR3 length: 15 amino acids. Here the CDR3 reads CASSLSLAGGETQYF. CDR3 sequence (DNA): TGTGCCAGCAGCCTTTCACTAGCGGGGGGAGAGACCCAGTACTTC.

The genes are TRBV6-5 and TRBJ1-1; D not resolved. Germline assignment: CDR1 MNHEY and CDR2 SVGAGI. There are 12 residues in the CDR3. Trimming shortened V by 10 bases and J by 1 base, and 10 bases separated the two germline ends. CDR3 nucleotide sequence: TGTGCCACTAGAGTGGCGAACACTGAAGCTTTCTTT. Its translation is CATRVANTEAFF.

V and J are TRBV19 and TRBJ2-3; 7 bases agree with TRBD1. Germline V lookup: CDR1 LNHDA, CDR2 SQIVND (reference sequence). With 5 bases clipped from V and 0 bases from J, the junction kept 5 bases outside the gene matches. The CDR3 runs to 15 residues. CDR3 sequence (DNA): TGTGCCAGTAGTGTCACAGGGGACAGCACAGATACGCAGTATTTT. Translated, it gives CASSVTGDSTDTQYF.

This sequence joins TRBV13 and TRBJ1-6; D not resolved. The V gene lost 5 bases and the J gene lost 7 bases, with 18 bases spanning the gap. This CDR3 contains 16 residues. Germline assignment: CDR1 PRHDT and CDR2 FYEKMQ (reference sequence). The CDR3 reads CASSKHLVPGNSPLHF. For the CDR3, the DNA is TGTGCCAGCAGCAAGCACCTCGTACCGGGAAATTCACCCCTCCACTTT.

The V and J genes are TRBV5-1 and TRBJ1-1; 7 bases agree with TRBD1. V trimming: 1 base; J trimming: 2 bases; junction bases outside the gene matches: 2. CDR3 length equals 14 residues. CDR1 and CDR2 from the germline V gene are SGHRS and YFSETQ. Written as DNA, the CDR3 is TGCGCCAGCAGCTTGAAGGGGGCAAACACTGAAGCTTTCTTT. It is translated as CASSLKGANTEAFF.

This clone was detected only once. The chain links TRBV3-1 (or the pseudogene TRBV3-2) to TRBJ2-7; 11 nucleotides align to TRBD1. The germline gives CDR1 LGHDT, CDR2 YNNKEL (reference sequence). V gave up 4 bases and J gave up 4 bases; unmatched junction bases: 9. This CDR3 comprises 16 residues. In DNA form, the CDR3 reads TGTGCCAGCAGCCGGGACAGGGGGATATTGTTGTACGAGCAGTACTTC. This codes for CASSRDRGILLYEQYF.

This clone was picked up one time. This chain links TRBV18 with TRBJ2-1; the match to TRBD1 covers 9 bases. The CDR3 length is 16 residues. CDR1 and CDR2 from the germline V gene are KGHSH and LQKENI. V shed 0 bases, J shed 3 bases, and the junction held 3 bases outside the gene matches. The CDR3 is CASSPPGDRVYNEQFF. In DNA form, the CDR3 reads TGTGCCAGCTCACCACCGGGGGACAGGGTCTACAATGAGCAGTTCTTC.

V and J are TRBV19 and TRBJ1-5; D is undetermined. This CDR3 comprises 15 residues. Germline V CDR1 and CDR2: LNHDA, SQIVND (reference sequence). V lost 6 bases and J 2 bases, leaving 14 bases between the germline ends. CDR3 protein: CASSLSGEGNQPQHF. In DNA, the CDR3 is TGTGCCAGTAGCCTATCGGGAGAGGGCAATCAGCCCCAGCATTTT.

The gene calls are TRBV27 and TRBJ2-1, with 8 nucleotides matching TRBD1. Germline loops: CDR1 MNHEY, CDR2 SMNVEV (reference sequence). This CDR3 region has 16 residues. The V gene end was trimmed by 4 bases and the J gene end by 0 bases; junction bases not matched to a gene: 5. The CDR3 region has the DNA TGTGCCAGCAGTTCGACAGGGGTAAGCTCCTACAATGAGCAGTTCTTC. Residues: CASSSTGVSSYNEQFF.

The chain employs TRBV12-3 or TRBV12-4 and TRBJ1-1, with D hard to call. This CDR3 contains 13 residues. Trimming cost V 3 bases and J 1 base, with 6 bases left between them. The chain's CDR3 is CASSLSWNTEAFF. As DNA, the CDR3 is TGTGCCAGCAGTTTGAGCTGGAACACTGAAGCTTTCTTT.

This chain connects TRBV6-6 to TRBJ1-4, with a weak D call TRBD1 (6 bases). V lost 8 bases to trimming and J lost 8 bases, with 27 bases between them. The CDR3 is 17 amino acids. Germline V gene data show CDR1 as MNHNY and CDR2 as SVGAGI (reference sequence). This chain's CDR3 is CASRPGGRSYAFEKLFF. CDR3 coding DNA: TGTGCCAGCCGTCCGGGGGGCCGAAGTTATGCGTTCGAAAAACTGTTTTTT.